This TCR beta chain was captured in a study of chemoradiotherapy in HPV16-positive cancers. Study results and limitations: HPV-responsive T-cell expansion during chemoradiotherapy was linked to improved recurrence-free survival in HPV16-positive patients.

Libraries were prepared by immunoSEQ multiplex PCR; TCRdb keeps only in-frame clonotypes and omits some of them. In the table there are about 53,000 clones, about nine tenths of which are singletons. From germline, CDR1 is SGHTA and CDR2 FQGNSA. This CDR3 has 16 amino acids. J was trimmed by 1 base and V by 4 bases; bases with no gene match: 6. As to this clone: Its antigen is unidentified.

The rearrangement uses TRBV7-2 and TRBJ2-7; TRBD2 aligns across 11 bases. This sequence was found in a human donor with HPV-associated anogenital cancer. The sample in question was blood, obtained from a patient who underwent chemoradiotherapy. The CDR3 sequence: CASSSVAGGGSYEQYF. CDR3 coding DNA: TGTGCCAGCAGCTCCGTAGCGGGAGGGGGATCCTACGAGCAGTACTTC. Complete variable domain (other parts from reference TRBV7-2 and TRBJ2-7): GAGVSQSPSNKVTEKGKDVELRCDPISGHTALYWYRQSLGQGLEFLIYFQGNSAPDKSGLPSDRFSAERTGGSVSTLTIQRTQQEDSAVYLCASSSVAGGGSYEQYFGPGTRLTVT.